This T cell receptor beta chain comes out of a study of T cells after yellow fever vaccination. Overall study findings and caveats: The booster response re-showed most primary clones: approximately 95% CD4, approximately 90% CD8. Clonotypes shared by both compartments, CD4 and CD8, made up a small share.

Remarks on this clonotype: Its target is unknown.

CDR1 and CDR2 (germline): SGDLS, YYNGEE. CDR3 size: 16 residues. Deletions cut 6 bases from V and 0 bases from J, with 18 bases between. The authors made TCR cDNA by 5'RACE template switching, adding a universal primer site and UMIs. MiXCR, applied by TCRdb to the 5' RACE reads, yields one record per CDR3 protein. The profile shows about 500,000 distinct CDR3 sequences, around 17% of them singletons. The source was PBMCs, collected 5 to 6 days after the first yellow fever vaccination. This chain joins TRBV9 and TRBJ1-1; D is possibly TRBD1 (5 bases). This TCR was sampled from a man aged 18-30 years who received the YFV17D yellow fever vaccine. CDR3 in DNA: TGTGCCAGCAACAGACAGCCGCTCAATATGAACACTGAAGCTTTCTTT. It yields the protein CASNRQPLNMNTEAFF. The full variable domain, rest sourced from reference TRBV9 and TRBJ1-1, is DSGVTQTPKHLITATGQRVTLRCSPRSGDLSVYWYQQSLDQGLQFLIQYYNGEERAKGNILERFSAQQFPDLHSELNLSSLELGDSALYFCASNRQPLNMNTEAFFGQGTRLTVV.